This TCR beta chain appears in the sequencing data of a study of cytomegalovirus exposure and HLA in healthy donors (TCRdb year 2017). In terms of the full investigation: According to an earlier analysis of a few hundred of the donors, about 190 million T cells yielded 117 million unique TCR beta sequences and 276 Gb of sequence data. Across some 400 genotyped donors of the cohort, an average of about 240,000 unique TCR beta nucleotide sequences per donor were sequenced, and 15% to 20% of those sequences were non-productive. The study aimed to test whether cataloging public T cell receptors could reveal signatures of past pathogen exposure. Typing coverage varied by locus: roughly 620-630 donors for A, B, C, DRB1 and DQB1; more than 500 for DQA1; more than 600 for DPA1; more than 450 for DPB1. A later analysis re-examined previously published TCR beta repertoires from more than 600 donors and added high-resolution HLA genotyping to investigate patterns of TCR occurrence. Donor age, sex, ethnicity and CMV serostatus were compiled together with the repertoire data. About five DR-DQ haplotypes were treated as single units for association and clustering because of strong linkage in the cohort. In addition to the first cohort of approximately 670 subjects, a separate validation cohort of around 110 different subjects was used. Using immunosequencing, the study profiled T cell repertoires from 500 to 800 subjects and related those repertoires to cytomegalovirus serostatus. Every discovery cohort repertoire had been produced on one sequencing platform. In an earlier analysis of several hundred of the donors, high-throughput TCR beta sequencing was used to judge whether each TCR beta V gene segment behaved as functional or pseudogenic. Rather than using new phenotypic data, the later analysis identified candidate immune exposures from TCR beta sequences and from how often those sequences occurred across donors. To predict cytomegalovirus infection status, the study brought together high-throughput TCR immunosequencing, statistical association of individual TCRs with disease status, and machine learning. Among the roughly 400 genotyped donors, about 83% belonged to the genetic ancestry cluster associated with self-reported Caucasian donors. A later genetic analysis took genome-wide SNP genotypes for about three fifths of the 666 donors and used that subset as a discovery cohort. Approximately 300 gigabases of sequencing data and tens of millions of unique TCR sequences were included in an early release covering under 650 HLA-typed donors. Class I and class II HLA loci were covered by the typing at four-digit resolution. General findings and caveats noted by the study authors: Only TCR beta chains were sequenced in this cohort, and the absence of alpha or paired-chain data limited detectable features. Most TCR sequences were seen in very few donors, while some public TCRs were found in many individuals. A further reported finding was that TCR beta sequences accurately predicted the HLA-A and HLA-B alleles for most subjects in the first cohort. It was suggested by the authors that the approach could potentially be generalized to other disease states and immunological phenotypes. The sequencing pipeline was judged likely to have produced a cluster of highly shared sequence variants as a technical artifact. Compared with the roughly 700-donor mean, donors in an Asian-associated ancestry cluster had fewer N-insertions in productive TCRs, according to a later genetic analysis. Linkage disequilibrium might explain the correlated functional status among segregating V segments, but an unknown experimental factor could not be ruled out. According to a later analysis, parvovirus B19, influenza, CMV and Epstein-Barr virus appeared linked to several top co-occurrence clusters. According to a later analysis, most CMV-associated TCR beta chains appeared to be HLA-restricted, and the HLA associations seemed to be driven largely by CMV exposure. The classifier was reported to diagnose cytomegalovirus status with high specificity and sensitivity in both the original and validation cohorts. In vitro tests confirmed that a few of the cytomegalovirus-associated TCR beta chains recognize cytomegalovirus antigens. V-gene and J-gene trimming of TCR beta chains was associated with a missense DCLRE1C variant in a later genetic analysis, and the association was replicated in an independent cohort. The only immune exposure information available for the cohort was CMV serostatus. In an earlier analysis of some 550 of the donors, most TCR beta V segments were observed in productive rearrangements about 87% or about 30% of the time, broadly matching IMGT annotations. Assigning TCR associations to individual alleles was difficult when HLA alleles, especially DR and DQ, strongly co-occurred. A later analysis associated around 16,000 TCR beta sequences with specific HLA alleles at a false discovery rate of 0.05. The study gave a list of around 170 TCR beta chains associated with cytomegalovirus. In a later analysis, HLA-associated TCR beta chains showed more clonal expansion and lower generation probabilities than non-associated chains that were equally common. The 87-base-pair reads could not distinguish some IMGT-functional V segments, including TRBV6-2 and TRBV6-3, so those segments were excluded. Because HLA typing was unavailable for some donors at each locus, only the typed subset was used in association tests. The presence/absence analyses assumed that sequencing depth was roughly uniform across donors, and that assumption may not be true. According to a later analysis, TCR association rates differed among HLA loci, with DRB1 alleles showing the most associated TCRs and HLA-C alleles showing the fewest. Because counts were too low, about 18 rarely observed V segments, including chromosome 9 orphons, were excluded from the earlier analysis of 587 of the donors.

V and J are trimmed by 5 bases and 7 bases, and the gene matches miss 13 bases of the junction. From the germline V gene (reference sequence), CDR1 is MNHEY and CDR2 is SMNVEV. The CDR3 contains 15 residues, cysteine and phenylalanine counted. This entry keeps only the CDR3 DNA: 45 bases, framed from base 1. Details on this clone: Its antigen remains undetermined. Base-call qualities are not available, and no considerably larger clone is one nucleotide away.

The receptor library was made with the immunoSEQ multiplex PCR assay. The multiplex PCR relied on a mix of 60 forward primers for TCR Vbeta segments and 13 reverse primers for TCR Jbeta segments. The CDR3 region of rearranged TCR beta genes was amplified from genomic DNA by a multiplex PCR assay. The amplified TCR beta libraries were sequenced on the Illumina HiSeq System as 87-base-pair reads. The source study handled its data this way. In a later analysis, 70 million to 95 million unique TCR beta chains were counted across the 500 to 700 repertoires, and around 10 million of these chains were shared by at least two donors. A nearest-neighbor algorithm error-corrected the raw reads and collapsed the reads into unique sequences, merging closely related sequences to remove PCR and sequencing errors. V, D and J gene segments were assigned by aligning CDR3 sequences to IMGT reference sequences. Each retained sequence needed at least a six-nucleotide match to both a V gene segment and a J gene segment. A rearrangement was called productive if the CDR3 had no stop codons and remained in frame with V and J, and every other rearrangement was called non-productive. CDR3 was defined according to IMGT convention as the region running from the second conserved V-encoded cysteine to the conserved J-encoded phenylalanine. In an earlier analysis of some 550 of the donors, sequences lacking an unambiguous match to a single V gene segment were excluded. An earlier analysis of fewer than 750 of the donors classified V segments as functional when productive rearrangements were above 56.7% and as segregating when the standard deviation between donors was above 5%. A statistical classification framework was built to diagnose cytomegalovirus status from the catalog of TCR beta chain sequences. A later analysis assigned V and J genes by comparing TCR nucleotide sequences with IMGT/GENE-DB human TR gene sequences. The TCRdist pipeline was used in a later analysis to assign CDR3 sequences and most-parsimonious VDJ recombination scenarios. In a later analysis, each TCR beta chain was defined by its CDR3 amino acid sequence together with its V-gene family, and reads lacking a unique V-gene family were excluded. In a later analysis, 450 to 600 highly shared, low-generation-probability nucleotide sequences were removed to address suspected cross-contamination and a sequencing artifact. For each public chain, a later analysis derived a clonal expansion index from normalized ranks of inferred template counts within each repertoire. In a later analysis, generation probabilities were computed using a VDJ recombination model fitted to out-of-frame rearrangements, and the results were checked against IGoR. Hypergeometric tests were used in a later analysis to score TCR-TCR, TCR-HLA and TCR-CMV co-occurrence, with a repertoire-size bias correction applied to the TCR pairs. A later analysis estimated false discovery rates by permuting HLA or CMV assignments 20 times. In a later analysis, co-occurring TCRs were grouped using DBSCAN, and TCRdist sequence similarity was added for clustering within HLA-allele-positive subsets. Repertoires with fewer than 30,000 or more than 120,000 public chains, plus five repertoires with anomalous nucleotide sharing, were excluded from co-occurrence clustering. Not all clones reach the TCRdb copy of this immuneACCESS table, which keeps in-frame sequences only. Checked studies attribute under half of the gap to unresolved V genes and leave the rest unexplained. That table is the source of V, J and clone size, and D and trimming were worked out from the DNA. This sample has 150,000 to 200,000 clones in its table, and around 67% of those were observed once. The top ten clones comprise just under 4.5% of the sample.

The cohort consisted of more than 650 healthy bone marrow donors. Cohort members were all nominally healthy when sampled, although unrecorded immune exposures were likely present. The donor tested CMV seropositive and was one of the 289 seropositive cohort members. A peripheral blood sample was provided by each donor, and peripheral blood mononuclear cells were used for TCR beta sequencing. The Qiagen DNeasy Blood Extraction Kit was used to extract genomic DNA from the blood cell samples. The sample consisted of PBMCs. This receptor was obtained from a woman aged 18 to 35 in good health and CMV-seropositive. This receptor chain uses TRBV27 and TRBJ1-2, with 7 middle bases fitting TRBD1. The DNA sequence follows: TGTGCCAGCAGTCCATCCGGGACAGTCTTTGCTGGCTACACCTTC. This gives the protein CASSPSGTVFAGYTF.